Detailed here is one T cell receptor (beta chain). Its target is unknown. Naive CD8 cells lacked CD45RO, underwent positive selection for CCR7 and left out terminally differentiated effector memory CD45RA+ cells. Authors' analysis steps: Because ImmunoSEQ provided only junction sequences with no quality scores, the filtering differed. TCRdb's copy holds only in-frame clones and misses some; the assay was immunoSEQ multiplex PCR. V and J calls and clone size follow that table, whereas D and trimming were derived from the DNA. Here the sample spans roughly 590,000 clones, less than 97% being singletons. The data are from a study of shared clonotypes between healthy human individuals. Study summary: The cohort comprised a couple of women and a few men. Their ages spanned 18 to 49 years. Points from the study as a whole: Sampling covered nothing but blood. Tissue TCR repertoires likely differ from those found in blood. It was observed that 5% to 6% of naive CD4 clonotypes were shared across a few donors.

V lost 4 bases and J lost 2, with 17 bases in between. The CDR3 totals 16 residues. From germline, CDR1 is SEHNR and CDR2 FQNEAQ (reference sequence). The rearrangement joins TRBV7-9 to TRBJ1-1; unclear D gene. The sequencing sample was made of naive CD8+ T cells sorted from blood. The TCR was taken from a woman under 40 in good health. CDR3 amino acids: CASSSSPDGHNTEAFF. CDR3 nucleotides: TGTGCCAGCAGCTCCTCCCCGGACGGTCACAACACTGAAGCTTTCTTT.